One and the same sample provided the 5 T cell receptor beta chains below, sequenced in a study of technical replicates of blood from a few donors. Generated by immunoSEQ multiplex PCR, the TCRdb table keeps only in-frame clones and is missing some. The table shows 65,000 to 95,000 clones, with around nine tenths occurring only once. The sequencing input was T cells isolated from PBMCs. These receptors all come from a human donor in good health.

The CDR3 region is CASSTPNSNQPQHF. DNA of the CDR3: TGTGCCAGCAGTACTCCCAATAGCAATCAGCCCCAGCATTTT. This chain links TRBV28 with TRBJ1-5, with D uncertain. This CDR3 is 14 amino acids long. In germline, CDR1 is MDHEN, CDR2 SYDVKM. V was trimmed by 5 bases and J by 0 bases, leaving 8 bases between them.

The chain couples TRBV7-2 to TRBJ2-1, with 13 bases matching TRBD2. The germline gives CDR1 SGHTA, CDR2 FQGNSA. Trimming removed 4 bases from V and 5 bases from J; junction bases left unmatched: 2. CDR3 length: 15 residues. The CDR3: CASSWGLAGHNEQFF. DNA of the CDR3: TGTGCCAGCAGCTGGGGACTAGCGGGGCACAATGAGCAGTTCTTC.

V gene TRBV7-8 combines with J gene TRBJ1-1; 9 bases line up with TRBD1. The V segment lost 4 bases and the J segment 1 base; nucleotides outside the gene matches: 7. CDR3 length: 16 amino acids. Germline V gene data show CDR1 as SGHVS and CDR2 as FQNEAQ. In DNA, the CDR3 is TGTGCCAGCAGCTACGTACGGACAGGGGCGAACACTGAAGCTTTCTTT. This sequence encodes CASSYVRTGANTEAFF.

CDR3 sequence (DNA): TGCGCCAGCAGCTCATCCCGGGACAGCGCTAATGAAAAACTGTTTTTT. Protein: CASSSSRDSANEKLFF. The chain has TRBV5-1 and TRBJ1-4; TRBD1 aligns across 7 bases. CDR3 length equals 16 residues. In germline, CDR1 is SGHRS, CDR2 YFSETQ. V shed 3 bases and J 3 bases; nucleotides not matched to a gene: 8.

Worth noting for this clone: Other DNA sequences from this sample encode an identical CDR3 as well. CDR3: CASSVGGGAADTQYF. CDR3 in DNA: TGTGCCAGCAGCGTAGGTGGGGGGGCCGCAGATACGCAGTATTTT. The V and J genes are TRBV9 and TRBJ2-3; a possible D gene is TRBD2 (7 bases). CDR1 and CDR2 from the germline V gene are SGDLS and YYNGEE. This CDR3 is built from 15 residues. V lost 0 bases to trimming and J lost 4 bases, with 12 bases between them.